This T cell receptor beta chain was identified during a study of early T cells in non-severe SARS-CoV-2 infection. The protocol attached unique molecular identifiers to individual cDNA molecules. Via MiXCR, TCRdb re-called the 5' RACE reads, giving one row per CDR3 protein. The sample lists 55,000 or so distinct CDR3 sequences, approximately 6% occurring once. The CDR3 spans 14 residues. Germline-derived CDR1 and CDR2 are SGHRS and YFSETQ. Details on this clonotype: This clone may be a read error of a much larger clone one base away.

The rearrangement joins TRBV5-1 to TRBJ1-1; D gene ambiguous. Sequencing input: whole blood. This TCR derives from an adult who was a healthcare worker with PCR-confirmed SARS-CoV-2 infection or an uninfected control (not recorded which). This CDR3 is CTSSGYIENTEAFF. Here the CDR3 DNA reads TGCACCAGCAGCGGGTACATAGAGAACACTGAAGCTTTCTTT.